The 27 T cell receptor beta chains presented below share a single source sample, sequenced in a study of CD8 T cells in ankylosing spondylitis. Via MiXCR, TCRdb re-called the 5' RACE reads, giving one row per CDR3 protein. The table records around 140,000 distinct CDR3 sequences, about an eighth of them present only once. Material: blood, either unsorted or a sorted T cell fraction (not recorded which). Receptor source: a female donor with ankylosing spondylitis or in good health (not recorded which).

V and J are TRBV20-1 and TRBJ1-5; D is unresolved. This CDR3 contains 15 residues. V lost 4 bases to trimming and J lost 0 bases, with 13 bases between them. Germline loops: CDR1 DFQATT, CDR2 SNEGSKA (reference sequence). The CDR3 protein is CSANRPGYSNQPQHF. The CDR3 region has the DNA TGCAGTGCTAACCGCCCGGGGTATAGCAATCAGCCCCAGCATTTT.

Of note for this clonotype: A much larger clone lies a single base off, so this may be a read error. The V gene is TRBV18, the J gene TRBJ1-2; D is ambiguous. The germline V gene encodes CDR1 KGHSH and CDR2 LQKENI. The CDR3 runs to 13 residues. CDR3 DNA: TGTGCCAGCTCACCTAGGCCGAAGGATGGCTCCACCTTC. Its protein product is CASSPRPKDGSTF. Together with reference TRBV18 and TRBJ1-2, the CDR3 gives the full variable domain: NAGVMQNPRHLVRRRGQEARLRCSPMKGHSHVYWYRQLPEEGLKFMVYLQKENIIDESGMPKERFSAEFPKEGPSILRIQQVVRGDSAAYFCASSPRPKDGSTFGSGTRLTVV.

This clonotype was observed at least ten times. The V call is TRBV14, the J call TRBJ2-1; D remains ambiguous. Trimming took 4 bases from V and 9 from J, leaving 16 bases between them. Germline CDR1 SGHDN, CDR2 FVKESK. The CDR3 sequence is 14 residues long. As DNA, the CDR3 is TGTGCCAGCAGCCCTAGTCTCGTTGGGTTTGAGCAGTTCTTC. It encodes CASSPSLVGFEQFF.

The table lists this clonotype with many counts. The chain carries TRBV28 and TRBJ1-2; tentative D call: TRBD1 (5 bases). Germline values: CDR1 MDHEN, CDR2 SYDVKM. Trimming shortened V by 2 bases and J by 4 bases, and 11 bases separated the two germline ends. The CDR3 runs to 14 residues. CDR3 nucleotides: TGTGCCAGCAGTTTACGGCGGGACTTCTATGGCTACACCTTC. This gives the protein CASSLRRDFYGYTF.

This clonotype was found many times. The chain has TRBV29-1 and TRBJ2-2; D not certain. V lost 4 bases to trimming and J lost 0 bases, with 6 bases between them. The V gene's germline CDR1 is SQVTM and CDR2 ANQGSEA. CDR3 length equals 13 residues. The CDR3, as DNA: TGCAGCGTTGGTGGGCCGAACACCGGGGAGCTGTTTTTT. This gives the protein CSVGGPNTGELFF.

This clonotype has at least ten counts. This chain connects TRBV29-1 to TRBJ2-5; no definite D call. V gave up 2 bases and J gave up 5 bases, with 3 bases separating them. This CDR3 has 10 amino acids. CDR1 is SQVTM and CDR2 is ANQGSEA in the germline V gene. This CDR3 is CSVERETQYF. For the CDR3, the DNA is TGCAGCGTTGAACGGGAGACCCAGTACTTC.

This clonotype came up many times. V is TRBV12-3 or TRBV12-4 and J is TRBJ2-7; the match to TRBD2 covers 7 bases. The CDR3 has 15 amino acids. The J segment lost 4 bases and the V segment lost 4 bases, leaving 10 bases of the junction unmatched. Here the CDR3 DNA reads TGTGCCAGCAGTTCCCCCCAAGCGGGACGATACGAGCAGTACTTC. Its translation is CASSSPQAGRYEQYF.

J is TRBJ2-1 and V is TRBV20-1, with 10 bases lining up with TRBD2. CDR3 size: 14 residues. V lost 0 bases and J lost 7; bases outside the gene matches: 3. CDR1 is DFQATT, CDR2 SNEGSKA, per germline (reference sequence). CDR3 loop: CSAREAGGPNEQFF. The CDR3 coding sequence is TGCAGTGCTAGAGAAGCGGGGGGGCCGAATGAGCAGTTCTTC.

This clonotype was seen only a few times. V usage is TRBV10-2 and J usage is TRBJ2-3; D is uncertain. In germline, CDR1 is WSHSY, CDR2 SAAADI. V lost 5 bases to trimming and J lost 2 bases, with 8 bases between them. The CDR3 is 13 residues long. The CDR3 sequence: CASSTRFTDTQYF. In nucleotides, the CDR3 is TGCGCCAGCAGTACGAGGTTCACAGATACGCAGTATTTT.

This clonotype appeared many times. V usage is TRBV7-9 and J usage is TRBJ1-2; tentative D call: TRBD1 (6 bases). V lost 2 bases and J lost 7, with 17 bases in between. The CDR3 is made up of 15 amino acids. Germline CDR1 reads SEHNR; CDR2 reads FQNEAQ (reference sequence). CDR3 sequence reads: CASSLRGGADLGYTF. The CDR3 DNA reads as TGTGCCAGCAGCTTAAGGGGGGGCGCGGATCTTGGCTACACCTTC.

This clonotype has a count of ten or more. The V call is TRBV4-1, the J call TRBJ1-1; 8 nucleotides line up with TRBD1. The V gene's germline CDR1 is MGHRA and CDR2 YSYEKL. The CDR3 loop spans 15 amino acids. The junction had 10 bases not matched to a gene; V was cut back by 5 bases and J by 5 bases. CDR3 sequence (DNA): TGCGCCAGCAGCTCAGGACAGGGCTTGGCTACTGAAGCTTTCTTT. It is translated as CASSSGQGLATEAFF.

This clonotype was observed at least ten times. The DNA for the CDR3 is TGTGCCAGCAGCCACGTGGCGGGAGGTGCAGATACGCAGTATTTT. It encodes CASSHVAGGADTQYF. V is TRBV3-1 and J is TRBJ2-3; 8 bases agree with TRBD2. CDR1 is LGHDT and CDR2 is YNNKEL in the germline V gene (reference sequence). Unmatched junction bases numbered 6, after V lost 3 bases and J lost 4 bases. There are 15 residues in the CDR3.

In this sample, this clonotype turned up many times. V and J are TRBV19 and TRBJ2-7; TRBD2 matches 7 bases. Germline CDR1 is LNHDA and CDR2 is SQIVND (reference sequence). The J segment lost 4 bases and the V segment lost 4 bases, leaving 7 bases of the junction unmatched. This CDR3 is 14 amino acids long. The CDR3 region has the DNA TGTGCCAGTAGTAAAGCAGCGGGAACATACGAGCAGTACTTC. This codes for CASSKAAGTYEQYF.

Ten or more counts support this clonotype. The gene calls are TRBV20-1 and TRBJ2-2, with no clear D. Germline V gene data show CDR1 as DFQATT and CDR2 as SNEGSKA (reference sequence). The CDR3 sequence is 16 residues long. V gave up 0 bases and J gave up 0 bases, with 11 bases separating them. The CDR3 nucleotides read TGCAGTGCTAGAGATCGGCGCATCTCGAACACCGGGGAGCTGTTTTTT. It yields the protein CSARDRRISNTGELFF.

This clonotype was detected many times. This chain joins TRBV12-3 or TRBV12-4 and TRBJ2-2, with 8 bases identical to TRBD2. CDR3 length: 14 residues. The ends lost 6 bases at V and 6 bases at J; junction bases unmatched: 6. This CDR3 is CASSQGLVAGELFF. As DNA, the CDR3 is TGTGCCAGCAGCCAGGGACTAGTTGCCGGGGAGCTGTTTTTT.

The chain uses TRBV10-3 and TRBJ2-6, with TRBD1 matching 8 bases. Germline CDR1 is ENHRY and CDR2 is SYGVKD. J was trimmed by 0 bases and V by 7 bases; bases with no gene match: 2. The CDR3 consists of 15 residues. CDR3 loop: CAINGQGSGANVLTF. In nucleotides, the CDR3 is TGTGCCATCAATGGACAGGGCTCTGGGGCCAACGTCCTGACTTTC.

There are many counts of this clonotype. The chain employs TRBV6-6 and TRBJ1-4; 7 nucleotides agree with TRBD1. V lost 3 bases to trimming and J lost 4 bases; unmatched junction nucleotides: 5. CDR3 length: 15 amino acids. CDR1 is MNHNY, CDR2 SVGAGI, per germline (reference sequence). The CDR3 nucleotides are TGTGCCAGCAGTTATGGGGGACAGATTAATGAAAAACTGTTTTTT. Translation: CASSYGGQINEKLFF.

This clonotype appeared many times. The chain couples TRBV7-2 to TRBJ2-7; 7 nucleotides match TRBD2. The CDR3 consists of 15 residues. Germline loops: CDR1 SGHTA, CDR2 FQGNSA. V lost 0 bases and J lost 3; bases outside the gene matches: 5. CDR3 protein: CASSLASGTYYEQYF. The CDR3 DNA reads TGTGCCAGCAGCTTAGCGAGCGGGACCTACTACGAGCAGTACTTC.

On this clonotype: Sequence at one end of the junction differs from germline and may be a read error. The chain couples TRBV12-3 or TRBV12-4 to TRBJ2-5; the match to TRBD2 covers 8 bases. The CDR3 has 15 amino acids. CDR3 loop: CTSSFELAEGETQYF. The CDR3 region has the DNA TGTACCAGCAGTTTCGAACTAGCGGAAGGAGAGACCCAGTACTTC.

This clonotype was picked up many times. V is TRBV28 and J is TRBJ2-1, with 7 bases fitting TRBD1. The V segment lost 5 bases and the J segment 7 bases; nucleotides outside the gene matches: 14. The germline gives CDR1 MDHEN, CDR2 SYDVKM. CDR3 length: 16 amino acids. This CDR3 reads CASSASTGRGGNEQFF. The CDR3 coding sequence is TGTGCCAGCAGTGCCTCGACAGGGAGAGGGGGAAATGAGCAGTTCTTC.

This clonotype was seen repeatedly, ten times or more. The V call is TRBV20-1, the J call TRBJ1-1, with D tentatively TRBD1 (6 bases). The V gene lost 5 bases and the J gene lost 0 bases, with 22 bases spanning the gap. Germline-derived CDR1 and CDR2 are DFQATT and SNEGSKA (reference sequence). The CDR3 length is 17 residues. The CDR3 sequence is CSAQYPRGVGVNTEAFF. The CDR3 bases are TGCAGTGCTCAATACCCCAGGGGAGTTGGGGTGAACACTGAAGCTTTCTTT.

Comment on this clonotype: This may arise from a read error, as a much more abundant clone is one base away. The DNA for the CDR3 is TGTGCCAGCAGCACCGGGACTCATCAACGAGAGACCCAGTACTTC. Translated: CASSTGTHQRETQYF. The V gene is TRBV5-5, the J gene TRBJ2-5; TRBD2 might be the D (6 bases). The V and J ends lost 4 bases and 4 bases respectively, with 17 bases between them. This CDR3 has 15 residues. Germline lookup yields CDR1 SGHKS and CDR2 YYEKEE (reference sequence).

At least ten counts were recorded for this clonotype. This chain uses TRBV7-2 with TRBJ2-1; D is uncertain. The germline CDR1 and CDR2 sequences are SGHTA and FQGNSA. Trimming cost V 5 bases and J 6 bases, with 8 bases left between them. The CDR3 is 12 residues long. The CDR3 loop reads CASSPFGNEQFF. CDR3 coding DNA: TGTGCCAGCAGCCCCTTCGGCAATGAGCAGTTCTTC.

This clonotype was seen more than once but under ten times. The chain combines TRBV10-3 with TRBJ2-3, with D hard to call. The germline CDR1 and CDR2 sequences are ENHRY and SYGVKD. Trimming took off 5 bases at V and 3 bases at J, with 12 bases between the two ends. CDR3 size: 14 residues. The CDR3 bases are TGTGCCATCAGTCGTGAGCTATCGACAGATACGCAGTATTTT. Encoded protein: CAISRELSTDTQYF.

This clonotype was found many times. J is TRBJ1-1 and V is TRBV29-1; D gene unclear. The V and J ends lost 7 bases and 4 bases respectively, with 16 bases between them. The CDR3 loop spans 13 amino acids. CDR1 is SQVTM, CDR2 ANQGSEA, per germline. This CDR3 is CSAPAPGGTEAFF. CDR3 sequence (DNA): TGCAGCGCTCCAGCCCCCGGAGGCACTGAAGCTTTCTTT.

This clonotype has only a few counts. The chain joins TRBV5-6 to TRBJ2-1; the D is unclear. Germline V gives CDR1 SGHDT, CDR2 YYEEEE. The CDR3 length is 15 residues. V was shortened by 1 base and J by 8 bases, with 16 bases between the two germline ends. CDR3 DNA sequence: TGTGCCAGCAGCTTGAGTGTGGCGGCCTTCGATGAGCAGTTCTTC. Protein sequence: CASSLSVAAFDEQFF. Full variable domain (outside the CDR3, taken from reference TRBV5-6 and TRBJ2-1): DAGVTQSPTHLIKTRGQQVTLRCSPKSGHDTVSWYQQALGQGPQFIFQYYEEEERQRGNFPDRFSGHQFPNYSSELNVNALLLGDSALYLCASSLSVAAFDEQFFGPGTRLTVL.

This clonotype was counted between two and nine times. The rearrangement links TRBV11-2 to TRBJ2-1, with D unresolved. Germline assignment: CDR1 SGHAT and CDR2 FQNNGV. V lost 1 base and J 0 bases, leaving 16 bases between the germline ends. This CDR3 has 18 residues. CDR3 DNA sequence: TGTGCCAGCAGCTTAGGCGTGGCCACCCCCCGCTCCTACAATGAGCAGTTCTTC. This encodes CASSLGVATPRSYNEQFF.